These 24 T cell receptor beta chains came from one sample sequenced in a study of T cell clones after liver transplantation. Data came from immunoSEQ multiplex PCR; TCRdb stores just in-frame clones and leaves some out. The data show 55,000 to 80,000 clones, with more than 90% seen just once and 2% to 3% held by the top ten. The sequenced sample was CD4+ T cells from blood, obtained before liver transplant. These receptors all stem from a human donor who received a liver transplant.

The chain links TRBV19 to TRBJ2-4, with a weak D call TRBD2 (6 bases). Trimming removed 6 bases at V and 16 bases at J, with 19 bases between. The CDR3 is 12 amino acids. Looked up from germline, CDR1 is LNHDA and CDR2 is SQIVND (reference sequence). The CDR3 bases are TGTGCCAGTAGCGAGACCGGGAGCCCAAAATACTTC. It codes for CASSETGSPKYF.

The chain recombines TRBV2 with TRBJ1-1; 8 bases agree with TRBD1. V was clipped by 3 bases and J by 2 bases; unmatched bases: 5. This CDR3 has 15 residues. Germline V CDR1 and CDR2: SNHLY, FYNNEI. The CDR3 coding sequence is TGTGCCAGCAGTGACCAAGGACAGGGAAACACTGAAGCTTTCTTT. Its translation is CASSDQGQGNTEAFF. Drawing the rest from reference TRBV2 and TRBJ1-1, the complete variable domain is EPEVTQTPSHQVTQMGQEVILRCVPISNHLYFYWYRQILGQKVEFLVSFYNNEISEKSEIFDDQFSVERPDGSNFTLKIRSTKLEDSAMYFCASSDQGQGNTEAFFGQGTRLTVV.

This chain joins TRBV5-4 and TRBJ2-7; 8 positions match TRBD1. Germline V gene lookup returns CDR1 SGHNT and CDR2 YYREEE (reference sequence). Trimming removed 1 base from V and 5 bases from J; junction bases left unmatched: 5. This CDR3 spans 14 amino acids. The CDR3 region is CASSLRTGSHEQYF. The CDR3 coding sequence is TGTGCCAGCAGCTTGCGGACAGGGAGCCACGAGCAGTACTTC.

The chain couples TRBV19 to TRBJ2-7; TRBD2 agrees at 9 bases. V shed 1 base and J 3 bases; nucleotides not matched to a gene: 4. This CDR3 comprises 15 residues. The germline V gene has CDR1 LNHDA and CDR2 SQIVND (reference sequence). The CDR3 here is CASSIGTSENYEQYF. The CDR3 region has the DNA TGTGCCAGTAGTATAGGGACTAGCGAGAACTACGAGCAGTACTTC.

This sequence joins TRBV6-5 and TRBJ2-1; no firm D call. The CDR3 has 11 amino acids. V was trimmed by 1 base and J by 10 bases, leaving 5 bases between them. Germline assignment: CDR1 MNHEY and CDR2 SVGAGI. The chain's CDR3 is CASSYYTEQFF. For the CDR3, the DNA is TGTGCCAGCAGTTACTATACAGAGCAGTTCTTC.

The chain links TRBV5-1 to TRBJ2-1; 16 positions match TRBD2. The V gene end was trimmed by 3 bases and the J gene end by 0 bases; junction bases not matched to a gene: 3. This CDR3 is built from 18 residues. Germline values: CDR1 SGHRS, CDR2 YFSETQ. The CDR3 DNA reads TGCGCCAGCAGCTCAGGGACTAGCGGGAGGGCCTCCTACAATGAGCAGTTCTTC. Protein: CASSSGTSGRASYNEQFF.

The CDR3 sequence: CASSQTAQGSSYEQYF. CDR3 bases: TGTGCCAGCAGCCAAACCGCCCAGGGGAGCTCCTACGAGCAGTACTTC. The rearrangement joins TRBV4-2 to TRBJ2-7; tentative D call: TRBD1 (6 bases). Germline CDR1 and CDR2: LGHNA and YNFKEQ. The ends were cut back, 2 bases at V and 0 bases at J, with 14 bases in the middle. The CDR3 has 16 amino acids.

The chain employs TRBV28 and TRBJ2-7, with 9 bases matching TRBD1. The CDR3 length is 16 residues. Trimming removed 1 base from V and 1 base from J; junction bases left unmatched: 5. Germline CDR1 reads MDHEN; CDR2 reads SYDVKM. CDR3 coding DNA: TGTGCCAGCAGTTTATTACCGGGACAGGGATCCTACGAGCAGTACTTC. Amino acid sequence: CASSLLPGQGSYEQYF.

This clone was seen a single time. CDR3 DNA: TGTGCCAGCGGGATTCGGCGGGCCTACGAGCAGTACTTC. Protein product: CASGIRRAYEQYF. The chain links TRBV7-2 to TRBJ2-7; tentative D call: TRBD2 (5 bases). CDR1 SGHTA and CDR2 FQGNSA come from the germline V gene. Trimming took off 8 bases at V and 2 bases at J, with 13 bases between the two ends. The CDR3 is 13 residues long.

The genes are TRBV4-2 and TRBJ1-2; D gene unclear. Germline V gene sequence: CDR1 LGHNA, CDR2 YNFKEQ. This CDR3 is built from 17 residues. Trimming took off 0 bases at V and 1 base at J, with 15 bases between the two ends. The CDR3 spells CASSQEPEGRNNYGYTF. Written as DNA, the CDR3 is TGTGCCAGCAGCCAAGAACCAGAGGGCAGGAATAACTATGGCTACACCTTC.

The chain links TRBV5-4 to TRBJ2-1; D might be TRBD1 (5 bases). The V end lost 10 bases, the J end lost 6 bases, and 14 bases lay between the germline ends. CDR1 and CDR2 (germline): SGHNT, YYREEE (reference sequence). The CDR3 length is 12 residues. The CDR3 loop reads CAYKEGVNEQFF. The CDR3 DNA follows: TGTGCCTACAAGGAAGGGGTCAATGAGCAGTTCTTC. Full variable domain (rest looked up from reference TRBV5-4 and TRBJ2-1): ETGVTQSPTHLIKTRGQQVTLRCSSQSGHNTVSWYQQALGQGPQFIFQYYREEENGRGNFPPRFSGLQFPNYSSELNVNALELDDSALYLCAYKEGVNEQFFGPGTRLTVL.

The chain couples TRBV7-2 to TRBJ1-4, with D unresolved. Trimming took off 5 bases at V and 8 bases at J, with 12 bases between the two ends. Per the germline V gene, CDR1 is SGHTA and CDR2 is FQGNSA. The CDR3 has 13 residues. The CDR3 DNA reads as TGTGCCAGCAGCGCGGAGGAAGGCGAAAAACTGTTTTTT. It encodes CASSAEEGEKLFF.

CDR3 in amino acids: CASSVTQRPGNTIYF. The DNA for the CDR3 is TGTGCCAGCAGCGTTACTCAGAGACCTGGAAACACCATATATTTT. The rearrangement uses TRBV9 and TRBJ1-3; D unresolved. This CDR3 has 15 residues. V lost 2 bases and J lost 2, with 11 bases in between. CDR1 and CDR2 from the germline V gene are SGDLS and YYNGEE.

The rearrangement joins TRBV29-1 to TRBJ2-7, with a tentative D call TRBD2 (6 bases). The CDR3 runs 14 residues. CDR1 is SQVTM, CDR2 ANQGSEA, per germline. Trimming stripped 6 bases from V and 5 bases from J, with 20 bases between. The CDR3 is CSVALGTPADEQYF. As DNA, the CDR3 is TGCAGCGTGGCACTTGGGACTCCGGCGGACGAGCAGTACTTC.

The CDR3 reads CASSSPGMNTEAFF. CDR3 nucleotide sequence: TGTGCCAGCAGTTCCCCCGGGATGAACACTGAAGCTTTCTTT. This chain uses TRBV25-1 with TRBJ1-1; D call uncertain. Germline V gene data show CDR1 as MGHDK and CDR2 as SYGVNS. Trimming cost V 5 bases and J 0 bases, with 10 bases left between them. The CDR3 sequence is 14 residues long.

The chain employs TRBV29-1 and TRBJ2-1, with TRBD1 matching over 7 bases. The J segment lost 1 base and the V segment lost 1 base, leaving 7 bases of the junction unmatched. CDR1 and CDR2 from the germline V gene are SQVTM and ANQGSEA. The CDR3 consists of 16 residues. Here the CDR3 reads CSVEGKGTESYNEQFF. As DNA, the CDR3 is TGCAGCGTTGAAGGGAAGGGGACAGAATCCTACAATGAGCAGTTCTTC.

The gene calls are TRBV2 and TRBJ1-4, with 7 bases that match TRBD1. The germline V gene encodes CDR1 SNHLY and CDR2 FYNNEI. The junction had 5 bases not matched to a gene; V was cut back by 2 bases and J by 5 bases. The CDR3 is made up of 15 amino acids. CDR3 residues: CASSERTGSNEKLFF. DNA for the CDR3: TGTGCCAGCAGTGAACGGACAGGCTCGAATGAAAAACTGTTTTTT.

The chain couples TRBV5-1 to TRBJ2-1; D gene unclear. V lost 4 bases to trimming and J lost 10 bases, with 9 bases between them. Germline CDR1 reads SGHRS; CDR2 reads YFSETQ. The CDR3 has 11 amino acids. The CDR3 DNA reads as TGCGCCAGCAGCATTCTTCAGGAGCAGTTCTTC. Its protein product is CASSILQEQFF.

This clone was observed a single time. The V call is TRBV5-1, the J call TRBJ2-1, with 12 bases aligning to TRBD2. After removal of 0 bases from V and 0 bases from J, the junction contained 7 bases not matched to a gene. The V gene's germline CDR1 is SGHRS and CDR2 YFSETQ. The CDR3 is made up of 19 amino acids. The CDR3 nucleotides are TGCGCCAGCAGCTTGGGGGGACTAGCGGGCGGCTTCTCCTACAATGAGCAGTTCTTC. Protein sequence: CASSLGGLAGGFSYNEQFF.

The V and J genes are TRBV30 and TRBJ1-2; tentative D call: TRBD1 (5 bases). V gave up 2 bases and J gave up 4 bases, with 26 bases separating them. The CDR3 covers 18 residues. The germline V gene encodes CDR1 GTSNPN and CDR2 SVGIG (reference sequence). The CDR3 spells CAWSPLQSAQQGAYGYTF. CDR3 DNA sequence: TGTGCCTGGAGTCCCCTGCAATCGGCTCAACAAGGGGCCTATGGCTACACCTTC.

J is TRBJ2-3 and V is TRBV2; TRBD2 matches 8 bases. The CDR3 length is 12 residues. The V gene end was trimmed by 11 bases and the J gene end by 4 bases; junction bases not matched to a gene: 5. CDR1 and CDR2 (germline): SNHLY, FYNNEI. This CDR3 is CASRREADTQYF. DNA for the CDR3: TGTGCCTCACGGCGGGAGGCAGATACGCAGTATTTT.

This clone appeared a single time. The V and J genes are TRBV7-2 and TRBJ1-1; D unresolved. CDR1 and CDR2 (germline): SGHTA, FQGNSA. The CDR3 runs to 10 residues. Trimming removed 5 bases from V and 11 bases from J, with 9 bases in between. This CDR3 is CASSGKVAFF. CDR3 in DNA: TGTGCCAGCAGCGGAAAGGTCGCTTTCTTT.

V is TRBV27 and J is TRBJ1-4; 8 bases map to TRBD1. From germline, CDR1 is MNHEY and CDR2 SMNVEV (reference sequence). CDR3 length equals 16 residues. V gave up 3 bases and J gave up 0 bases; unmatched junction bases: 3. The CDR3 reads CASSFGQGATNEKLFF. CDR3 in DNA: TGTGCCAGCAGTTTTGGACAGGGTGCAACTAATGAAAAACTGTTTTTT. Looking up the rest from reference TRBV27 and TRBJ1-4 gives the full variable domain: EAQVTQNPRYLITVTGKKLTVTCSQNMNHEYMSWYRQDPGLGLRQIYYSMNVEVTDKGDVPEGYKVSRKEKRNFPLILESPSPNQTSLYFCASSFGQGATNEKLFFGSGTQLSVL.

The chain links TRBV28 to TRBJ2-5; the match to TRBD1 covers 7 bases. CDR1 and CDR2 from the germline V gene are MDHEN and SYDVKM. J was trimmed by 5 bases and V by 6 bases; bases with no gene match: 6. The CDR3 is made up of 13 amino acids. The CDR3 sequence is CASRPGTAETQYF. CDR3 nucleotide sequence: TGTGCCAGCAGACCGGGGACAGCGGAGACCCAGTACTTC.